This TCR beta chain derives from a study of OX40 agonist ivuxolimab in advanced cancers. Overall study context: Around 40% of patients had received prior checkpoint inhibitor therapy. Partial responses occurred in three patients (one hepatocellular carcinoma, two cutaneous melanoma).

Germline V gene sequence: CDR1 SNHLY, CDR2 FYNNEI. V was clipped by 3 bases and J by 3 bases, with 14 bases between them. The CDR3 runs 15 residues. Study-wide findings and caveats: At doses 0.1 to 3.0 mg/kg, CD4+ and CD8+ clones expanded.

With baseline, cycle 4 day 1, and cycle 7 day 1 as timepoints, blood was sampled. Concerning this clone: The antigen is not known.

The method was immunoSEQ multiplex PCR; TCRdb's version includes in-frame clones alone and lacks a portion of them. Of about 32,000 clones listed, approximately 90% are singletons. The chain links TRBV2 to TRBJ1-1; TRBD1 might be the D (5 bases). This clonotype was obtained from an adult with an advanced solid tumor such as melanoma, head and neck, liver or kidney cancer. Sequencing used CD4+ or CD8+ T cells sorted from blood, obtained in a trial of the OX40 agonist ivuxolimab. The DNA of the CDR3 is TGTGCCAGCAGTGACCCTCGGGGACGGTACACTGAAGCTTTCTTT. Protein product: CASSDPRGRYTEAFF.